The source of this T cell receptor (beta chain) is a study of blood T cell repertoires in COVID-19. Study background: T cells, B-cell-depleted T cells, or PBMCs provided the cDNA or gDNA that served as material.

J lost 1 base, V lost 2 bases, and 12 bases had no gene match. The CDR3 runs to 18 residues. From germline, CDR1 is SGHRS and CDR2 YFSETQ. As originally analysed: For nucleated cells, counts were estimated from reference gene primer amplification. Assay: immunoSEQ multiplex PCR; the TCRdb copy retains only in-frame clones and omits some. V and J calls and clone size come straight from that table; D and trimming were deduced from the DNA. The table lists a few hundred thousand clones, 65% to 90% of them singletons. This clonotype originated in a human donor in a cohort sampled during active COVID-19. The chain uses TRBV5-1 and TRBJ1-2; 9 bases map to TRBD1. Input material: peripheral blood. The CDR3 region is CASSFGMLQGACNYGYTF. The CDR3 DNA reads as TGCGCCAGCAGCTTCGGTATGTTACAGGGGGCTTGTAACTATGGCTACACCTTC.